The rows below give T cell receptor beta chains drawn from one sample of a study of CD8 T cells in ankylosing spondylitis. TCRdb independently ran MiXCR on the 5' RACE reads; one entry per CDR3 protein. The table shows about 840,000 distinct CDR3 sequences, with roughly 10% occurring only once. The specimen was blood, either unsorted or a sorted T cell fraction (not recorded which). The receptors here all came from a male donor with ankylosing spondylitis. CDR3s include the opening cysteine and the closing phenylalanine or tryptophan. The order of the fields is D gene, clone size, V gene, J gene, CDR3 protein, CDR3 DNA. D genes are given only for firm matches. For some rows the clone size is stated as once, few or many, or as a class when expanded; others skip it.

>-|-|TRBV7-3|TRBJ2-1
CASSLMGGPYEQFF
TGTGCCAGCAGCTTAATGGGGGGGCCCTATGAGCAGTTCTTC
>-|-|TRBV20-1|TRBJ2-3
CSANQRHTDTQYF
TGCAGTGCTAATCAGCGTCATACAGATACGCAGTATTTT
>TRBD1|-|TRBV3-1|TRBJ1-2
CASSQVGQGYGYTF
TGTGCCAGCAGCCAAGTGGGACAGGGTTATGGCTACACCTTC
>TRBD1|-|TRBV10-3|TRBJ2-7
CASRDRDNEQYF
TGTGCCAGCCGGGACAGGGACAACGAGCAGTACTTC
>-|few|TRBV4-2|TRBJ1-2
CASSFSGATTYGYTF
TGTGCCAGCAGCTTCTCAGGGGCGACCACCTATGGCTACACCTTC
>-|-|TRBV5-5|TRBJ1-4
CASSLEGQTGEKLFF
TGTGCCAGCAGCTTGGAAGGACAGACTGGTGAAAAACTGTTTTTT
>-|few|TRBV7-6|TRBJ2-1
CASSLLVAYNEQFF
TGTGCCAGCAGCTTACTAGTGGCCTACAATGAGCAGTTCTTC
>-|-|TRBV20-1|TRBJ2-7
CSASADYSYEQYF
TGCAGTGCTTCCGCGGACTACTCCTACGAGCAGTACTTC
>TRBD1|few|TRBV28|TRBJ1-2
CASSLRDSAYGYTF
TGTGCCAGCAGTTTACGGGACAGCGCATATGGCTACACCTTC
>-|-|TRBV29-1|TRBJ1-2
CSVAVTNYGYTF
TGCAGCGTAGCCGTAACTAACTATGGCTACACCTTC
>TRBD2|-|TRBV20-1|TRBJ2-1
CSAGTSGRGAYNEQFF
TGCAGTGCTGGGACTAGCGGGAGAGGGGCATACAATGAGCAGTTCTTC
>-|few|TRBV20-1|TRBJ1-1
CSAFESGTEAFF
TGCAGTGCTTTTGAGTCCGGCACTGAAGCTTTCTTT
>-|-|TRBV27|TRBJ2-5
CASSLSWTETQYF
TGTGCCAGCAGTTTATCGTGGACAGAGACCCAGTACTTC
>TRBD1|-|TRBV20-1|TRBJ2-2
CSVIDRDGGELFF
TGCAGTGTTATCGACAGGGATGGCGGGGAGCTGTTTTTT
>-|few|TRBV15|TRBJ2-5
CATSRTNQETQYF
TGTGCCACCTCCAGGACCAACCAAGAGACCCAGTACTTC
>-|many|TRBV6-4|TRBJ2-3
CASISFAGSTDTQYF
TGTGCCAGCATCTCGTTTGCGGGGAGCACAGATACGCAGTATTTT
>-|few|TRBV4-2|TRBJ1-6
CASSQGQQGDSPLHF
TGTGCCAGCAGCCAAGGCCAACAAGGCGATTCACCCCTCCACTTT
>-|many|TRBV12-3/TRBV12-4|TRBJ2-7
CASSLGNSYEQYF
TGTGCCAGCAGTTTGGGCAACTCCTACGAGCAGTACTTC
>-|few|TRBV28|TRBJ1-4
CASSLGTAYEKLFF
TGTGCCAGCAGTTTAGGGACCGCCTATGAAAAACTGTTTTTT
>TRBD2|many|TRBV6-2/TRBV6-3|TRBJ2-7
CASSYGLAGAYEQYF
TGTGCCAGCAGTTACGGACTAGCGGGAGCCTACGAGCAGTACTTC
>-|-|TRBV20-1|TRBJ1-2
CSAGNIMGSNYGYTF
TGCAGTGCTGGAAACATTATGGGTTCTAACTATGGCTACACCTTC
>TRBD1|-|TRBV20-1|TRBJ2-3
CSARDRDSRGADTQYF
TGCAGTGCTAGAGATCGGGACAGCCGAGGGGCAGATACGCAGTATTTT
>-|-|TRBV30|TRBJ1-1
CAWSPQAGTEAFF
TGTGCCTGGAGTCCACAGGCGGGCACTGAAGCTTTCTTT
>-|-|TRBV20-1|TRBJ2-5
CSARSLEGGGNQETQYF
TGCAGTGCTAGGAGCCTGGAGGGTGGGGGGAACCAAGAGACCCAGTACTTC
>-|few|TRBV7-6|TRBJ2-7
CASSLVGDRSYEQYF
TGTGCCAGCAGCTTAGTCGGGGACCGCTCCTACGAGCAGTACTTC
>-|few|TRBV6-1|TRBJ2-5
CASTTGYQETQYF
TGTGCCAGCACCACAGGGTACCAAGAGACCCAGTACTTC